This T cell receptor beta chain comes out of a study of T cell repertoires in ileal Crohn's disease. Findings of the study overall: Mucosal expansions were suggested to be mainly CD8 T cells.

The time point denotes: neoterminal ileum biopsy at postoperative endoscopy, about 6 months after surgery. Adults with ileal or ileocolonic Crohn's disease and an indication for resection were eligible. The CDR3 runs 14 residues. The J segment lost 7 bases and the V segment lost 6 bases, leaving 9 bases of the junction unmatched. Germline values: CDR1 SQVTM, CDR2 ANQGSEA. This clone was picked up a small number of times. The antigen is unknown. Using immunoSEQ multiplex PCR, the repertoire was profiled, and TCRdb retains in-frame clones only, with some absent. The repertoire holds roughly 3,000 clones, 60% to 80% seen once, with approximately 35% in the top ten.

V is TRBV29-1 and J is TRBJ2-1; 10 nucleotides agree with TRBD1. The sequenced sample was ileal tissue. This TCR was sampled from an adult with Crohn's disease. The CDR3, as DNA: TGCAGCGTGGACGGGACAGGGGTTGAAAATGAGCAGTTCTTC. This gives the protein CSVDGTGVENEQFF.